Reported below is one T cell receptor beta chain. V was shortened by 4 bases and J by 3 bases, with 13 bases between the two germline ends. CDR1 is MNHEY, CDR2 SMNVEV, per germline (reference sequence). There are 14 residues in the CDR3. The record originates from a study of blood T cell repertoires in COVID-19. Those who participated ranged in age from about 18 to 89 years and resided in 20 to 30 US areas. Under the authors' procedure: It was from reference gene primer amplification that nucleated cell counts were estimated. Measured with immunoSEQ multiplex PCR; TCRdb has only the in-frame clones, and not every one. V and J calls and clone size are given by that table; D and trimming were obtained from the DNA. Seen here are hundreds of thousands of clones, around 80% observed once, and the top ten hold roughly 5.3%.

This sequence originates from a man aged 35 to 55 who had been exposed to COVID-19. The sample taken for sequencing was PBMCs or T cells enriched from blood (not recorded which). The chain couples TRBV27 to TRBJ2-7, with D perhaps TRBD2 (5 bases). CDR3 region: CASSSSYRDYEQYF. As DNA, the CDR3 is TGTGCCAGCAGTTCGAGCTACCGGGACTACGAGCAGTACTTC.